Following are 19 T cell receptor beta chains from one sample sequenced in a study of OX40 agonist ivuxolimab in advanced cancers. The data were produced by immunoSEQ multiplex PCR, yet TCRdb's version contains in-frame clones alone and is incomplete. The sample records tens of thousands of clones, roughly 87% being singletons. The sequencing used CD4+ or CD8+ T cells sorted from blood, collected in a trial of the OX40 agonist ivuxolimab. The source is an adult with an advanced solid tumor such as melanoma, head and neck, liver or kidney cancer.

The chain uses TRBV9 and TRBJ2-5, with 7 bases matching TRBD1. J was trimmed by 4 bases and V by 4 bases; bases with no gene match: 10. CDR3 length: 15 residues. Germline CDR1 SGDLS, CDR2 YYNGEE. CDR3 region: CASSLGTVLRETQYF. Here the CDR3 DNA reads TGTGCCAGCAGCCTTGGGACAGTGCTTCGAGAGACCCAGTACTTC.

The chain employs TRBV7-8 and TRBJ1-1; possibly TRBD1 for D (5 bases). This CDR3 spans 15 amino acids. Trimming stripped 2 bases from V and 1 base from J, with 11 bases between. CDR1 is SGHVS and CDR2 is FQNEAQ in the germline V gene. CDR3 in amino acids: CASSLSGQGNTEAFF. CDR3 in DNA: TGTGCCAGCAGCTTAAGCGGGCAGGGGAACACTGAAGCTTTCTTT.

The J gene is TRBJ1-2, the V gene TRBV4-1; 9 positions agree with TRBD1. V was pared by 1 base and J by 6 bases, with 3 bases of the junction left unmatched. The CDR3 runs 14 residues. The germline CDR1 and CDR2 sequences are MGHRA and YSYEKL. The CDR3: CASSQADRGDGYTF. CDR3 coding DNA: TGCGCCAGCAGCCAAGCGGACAGGGGAGATGGCTACACCTTC.

The chain has TRBV9 and TRBJ2-5; 11 bases agree with TRBD2. V trimming: 0 bases; J trimming: 4 bases; junction bases outside the gene matches: 11. The CDR3 is 18 residues long. The germline CDR1 and CDR2 sequences are SGDLS and YYNGEE. CDR3 amino acids: CASSVAYSGRALGETQYF. In nucleotides, the CDR3 is TGTGCCAGCAGCGTAGCCTATAGCGGGAGGGCCCTCGGAGAGACCCAGTACTTC. Filled out from reference TRBV9 and TRBJ2-5, the complete variable domain reads DSGVTQTPKHLITATGQRVTLRCSPRSGDLSVYWYQQSLDQGLQFLIQYYNGEERAKGNILERFSAQQFPDLHSELNLSSLELGDSALYFCASSVAYSGRALGETQYFGPGTRLLVL.

The gene calls are TRBV6-5 and TRBJ2-1, with 7 bases that match TRBD2. Germline V gene sequence: CDR1 MNHEY, CDR2 SVGAGI. The length of the CDR3 is 15 residues. After removal of 6 bases from V and 6 bases from J, the junction contained 11 bases not matched to a gene. The CDR3, as DNA: TGTGCCAGCAGCGACGGACTTTGGGAGGGCAATGAGCAGTTCTTC. Its protein is CASSDGLWEGNEQFF.

The V gene is TRBV27, the J gene TRBJ2-5; D unresolved. This CDR3 has 12 residues. Trimming removed 6 bases from V and 4 bases from J, with 9 bases in between. The V gene's germline CDR1 is MNHEY and CDR2 SMNVEV (reference sequence). This chain's CDR3 is CASRRSPETQYF. The CDR3 DNA sequence: TGTGCCAGCAGACGTTCCCCAGAGACCCAGTACTTC.

V usage is TRBV5-5 and J usage is TRBJ1-3, with 7 bases fitting TRBD1. With 1 base clipped from V and 0 bases from J, the junction kept 4 bases outside the gene matches. Germline V gene lookup returns CDR1 SGHKS and CDR2 YYEKEE (reference sequence). This CDR3 region has 16 residues. Written as DNA, the CDR3 is TGTGCCAGCAGCTTGCCGGGACAGACCTCTGGAAACACCATATATTTT. Amino acid sequence: CASSLPGQTSGNTIYF.

The chain has TRBV27 and TRBJ1-1; no reliable D call. Germline values: CDR1 MNHEY, CDR2 SMNVEV (reference sequence). The CDR3 runs to 14 residues. V gave up 4 bases and J gave up 1 base, with 10 bases separating them. CDR3 sequence: CASSSHAANTEAFF. CDR3 DNA: TGTGCCAGCAGTTCACACGCAGCGAACACTGAAGCTTTCTTT.

The gene calls are TRBV6-5 and TRBJ1-2; D is uncertain. Trimming stripped 3 bases from V and 2 bases from J, with 10 bases between. The CDR3 covers 14 residues. Per germline, CDR1 MNHEY and CDR2 SVGAGI. The CDR3 DNA is TGTGCCAGCAGTTATTTCGGCGGAAACTATGGCTACACCTTC. Its protein is CASSYFGGNYGYTF.

This rearrangement joins TRBV27 to TRBJ2-7; perhaps TRBD2 as D (5 bases). This CDR3 is built from 14 residues. Germline CDR1 MNHEY, CDR2 SMNVEV (reference sequence). Trimming took 0 bases from V and 2 from J, leaving 8 bases between them. The CDR3 DNA sequence: TGTGCCAGCAGTTTATCCGAGGGCCCCTACGAGCAGTACTTC. Its translation: CASSLSEGPYEQYF.

Here the CDR3 DNA reads TGTGCCAGTAGTACAAGCTTGGTGGGAGAGACCCAGTACTTC. This gives the protein CASSTSLVGETQYF. The J gene is TRBJ2-5, the V gene TRBV19; unclear D gene. CDR3 length: 14 residues. Looked up from germline, CDR1 is LNHDA and CDR2 is SQIVND (reference sequence). V lost 4 bases and J lost 4, with 13 bases in between.

This chain uses TRBV19 with TRBJ2-2; a weak D match, TRBD1 (6 bases). The germline V and J ends were trimmed by 0 bases and 4 bases, with 15 bases remaining between them. Germline CDR1 is LNHDA and CDR2 is SQIVND (reference sequence). The CDR3 length is 17 residues. Written as DNA, the CDR3 is TGTGCCAGTAGTATAGATCTTCAGGGGTTTGGCACCGGGGAGCTGTTTTTT. It codes for CASSIDLQGFGTGELFF.

This sequence joins TRBV7-9 and TRBJ2-2; D remains ambiguous. Germline V gives CDR1 SEHNR, CDR2 FQNEAQ (reference sequence). The length of the CDR3 is 15 residues. Trimming stripped 5 bases from V and 2 bases from J, with 12 bases between. CDR3 region: CASSPPGRNTGELFF. The CDR3, as DNA: TGTGCCAGCAGCCCCCCAGGAAGAAACACCGGGGAGCTGTTTTTT.

V is TRBV28 and J is TRBJ1-2, with D maybe TRBD1 (5 bases). Trimming took off 3 bases at V and 3 bases at J, with 17 bases between the two ends. CDR3 length: 16 residues. CDR1 is MDHEN, CDR2 SYDVKM, per germline. CDR3 amino acids: CASSFPPFRGDYGYTF. CDR3 DNA sequence: TGTGCCAGCAGTTTTCCCCCTTTCCGGGGGGACTATGGCTACACCTTC.

The CDR3 sequence: CASTHSGSGETQYF. In nucleotides, the CDR3 is TGTGCCAGCACCCATAGCGGGAGCGGGGAGACCCAGTACTTC. This chain links TRBV27 with TRBJ2-5, with 9 bases lining up with TRBD2. Germline V gene lookup returns CDR1 MNHEY and CDR2 SMNVEV (reference sequence). This CDR3 is built from 14 residues. J gave up 5 bases and V 7 bases, and 8 bases lay outside the gene matches.

The chain recombines TRBV7-8 with TRBJ2-7; 8 nucleotides match TRBD1. CDR1 is SGHVS, CDR2 FQNEAQ, per germline. V shed 5 bases and J 5 bases; nucleotides not matched to a gene: 14. This CDR3 is 16 amino acids long. In DNA form, the CDR3 reads TGTGCCAGCAGCCCCTTCCCGGCGCAGGGGGCCCACGAGCAGTACTTC. Translating gives CASSPFPAQGAHEQYF.

This chain links TRBV6-1 with TRBJ2-7; D is uncertain. V was clipped by 0 bases and J by 7 bases, with 7 bases between them. This CDR3 comprises 12 residues. Germline CDR1 MNHNS, CDR2 SASEGT. The chain's CDR3 is CASSEARAEQYF. DNA for the CDR3: TGTGCCAGCAGTGAAGCACGAGCAGAGCAGTACTTC.

The V and J genes are TRBV2 and TRBJ1-5; D possibly corresponds to TRBD1 (5 bases). The CDR3 is 14 residues long. The germline V gene encodes CDR1 SNHLY and CDR2 FYNNEI. V was clipped by 2 bases and J by 7 bases, with 12 bases between them. The CDR3 spells CASSESRVMQPQHF. The CDR3 DNA sequence: TGTGCCAGCAGTGAATCCAGGGTCATGCAGCCCCAGCATTTT.

This chain links TRBV7-9 with TRBJ2-3; 8 bases fit TRBD1. The length of the CDR3 is 19 residues. The germline CDR1 and CDR2 sequences are SEHNR and FQNEAQ (reference sequence). The ends lost 5 bases at V and 2 bases at J; junction bases unmatched: 18. The CDR3 is CASSQLLIQTGVYTDTQYF. As DNA, the CDR3 is TGTGCCAGCAGCCAACTCCTTATCCAGACAGGGGTTTACACAGATACGCAGTATTTT. The full variable domain, rest sourced from reference TRBV7-9 and TRBJ2-3, is DTGVSQNPRHKITKRGQNVTFRCDPISEHNRLYWYRQTLGQGPEFLTYFQNEAQLEKSRLLSDRFSAERPKGSFSTLEIQRTEQGDSAMYLCASSQLLIQTGVYTDTQYFGPGTRLTVL.